The 12 T cell receptor beta chains presented below share a single source sample, sequenced in a study of blood T cells in healthy people across ages. PCR was performed a second time for about 7 to 11 cycles using a sample-barcoded 5' primer and a J-beta primer mix. A single record per CDR3 protein comes from TCRdb applying MiXCR to the 5' RACE reads. This sample carries roughly 900,000 distinct CDR3 sequences, 25% to 30% of them seen once, and the ten largest clones take about 18%. Sequencing was performed on blood. These receptor sequences come from a woman of 80 years or more in good health.

The J gene is TRBJ1-2, the V gene TRBV3-1; D perhaps matches TRBD1 (6 bases). V lost 1 base and J 1 base, leaving 19 bases between the germline ends. CDR1 and CDR2 (germline): LGHDT, YNNKEL (reference sequence). CDR3 length: 18 amino acids. In DNA form, the CDR3 reads TGTGCCAGCAGCCAAGGTGGAACTGGGACATCTCGTAACTATGGCTACACCTTC. It is translated as CASSQGGTGTSRNYGYTF. The whole variable domain, remainder taken from reference TRBV3-1 and TRBJ1-2, is DTAVSQTPKYLVTQMGNDKSIKCEQNLGHDTMYWYKQDSKKFLKIMFSYNNKELIINETVPNRFSPKSPDKAHLNLHINSLELGDSAVYFCASSQGGTGTSRNYGYTFGSGTRLTVV.

This sequence joins TRBV7-2 and TRBJ1-1; 10 positions match TRBD1. Germline lookup yields CDR1 SGHTA and CDR2 FQGNSA. This CDR3 is 15 amino acids long. The trim removed 2 bases at V and 5 bases at J, leaving 5 bases unmatched. The CDR3 bases are TGTGCCAGCAGCTTATTCCGGACAGGGGGAACTGAAGCTTTCTTT. Its translation: CASSLFRTGGTEAFF.

To note about this clonotype: A much larger clone lies one base from this, so it may be a read error. The rearrangement uses TRBV6-5 and TRBJ1-2; D is perhaps TRBD1 (6 bases). The CDR3 has 14 amino acids. CDR1 and CDR2 (germline): MNHEY, SVGAGI. CDR3 sequence reads: CASRYSSGESGYTF. In DNA form, the CDR3 reads TGTGCCAGCAGGTACTCTTCAGGGGAGAGTGGCTACACCTTC.

This chain joins TRBV12-3 or TRBV12-4 and TRBJ2-7; D not certain. The CDR3 sequence is 15 residues long. V shed 1 base and J shed 2 bases, with 12 bases lying between them. The CDR3 here is CASSLGPQDTYEQYF. CDR3 DNA: TGTGCCAGCAGTTTAGGGCCGCAGGATACCTACGAGCAGTACTTC.

On this clonotype itself: A much larger clone differs from this one at a single base, so this may be a read error. The chain couples TRBV2 to TRBJ2-1, with 8 bases lining up with TRBD1. CDR1 and CDR2 from the germline V gene are SNHLY and FYNNEI. The CDR3 consists of 15 residues. The CDR3 DNA sequence: TGTGCCAGCAGTGGAGGACAGGGAATCGACAATGAGCGGTTCTTC. It translates to CASSGGQGIDNERFF.

There are many counts of this clonotype. V gene TRBV15 combines with J gene TRBJ2-3, with D perhaps matching TRBD1 (5 bases). CDR3 length equals 17 residues. The V and J ends lost 0 bases and 1 base respectively, with 14 bases between them. The germline CDR1 and CDR2 sequences are LNHNV and YYDKDF (reference sequence). CDR3 amino acids: CATSRDKSRVGTDTQYF. CDR3 sequence (DNA): TGTGCCACCAGCAGAGATAAGTCCAGGGTGGGCACAGATACGCAGTATTTT.

At least ten counts were recorded for this clonotype. V and J are TRBV11-2 and TRBJ2-4, with 12 bases identical to TRBD1. Per the germline V gene, CDR1 is SGHAT and CDR2 is FQNNGV. J was trimmed by 2 bases and V by 0 bases; bases with no gene match: 2. The CDR3 spans 17 residues. CDR3 bases: TGTGCCAGCAGCTTAGAGGGGACAGGGGGCTCCAAAAACATTCAGTACTTC. Its translation: CASSLEGTGGSKNIQYF.

In this sample, this clonotype turned up many times. This chain uses TRBV7-2 with TRBJ2-5; D is uncertain. The germline V gene encodes CDR1 SGHTA and CDR2 FQGNSA. The CDR3 runs 15 residues. V lost 1 base, J lost 1 base, and 10 bases lay in between. In DNA form, the CDR3 reads TGTGCCAGCAGCTTAGATTTCTGGAGCCAAGAGACCCAGTACTTC. Translating gives CASSLDFWSQETQYF.

As to this clonotype: This may be a read error, as it is one base from a much larger clone. The chain carries TRBV6-1 and TRBJ1-6; D not resolved. CDR1 MNHNS and CDR2 SASEGT come from the germline V gene. With 5 bases removed from V and 0 bases from J, the gap between germline ends came to 17 bases. The CDR3 is made up of 18 amino acids. CDR3 nucleotide sequence: TGTGCCAGCAGTAAAGTCTCAGCGGGAAGCTCCTATAATTCACCCCTCCACTTT. Translation gives CASSKVSAGSSYNSPLHF.

This chain links TRBV20-1 with TRBJ2-4; possible D gene TRBD2, 6 bases. V lost 3 bases to trimming and J lost 13 bases, with 16 bases between them. Germline V gene sequence: CDR1 DFQATT, CDR2 SNEGSKA (reference sequence). This CDR3 has 12 amino acids. This CDR3 is CSARGLPMGQYF. The CDR3 DNA is TGCAGTGCTAGGGGACTCCCTATGGGGCAGTACTTC.

This clonotype was seen many times. The chain links TRBV7-2 to TRBJ2-5, with TRBD2 as a possible D gene (7 bases). Germline CDR1 is SGHTA and CDR2 is FQGNSA. Trimming cost V 8 bases and J 5 bases, with 9 bases left between them. The CDR3 is 11 residues long. The CDR3 here is CASGRGETQYF. The CDR3 region has the DNA TGTGCCAGCGGGAGGGGGGAGACCCAGTACTTC.

Of note for this clonotype: A read error may be the cause here, since a much bigger clone is one base away. This chain uses TRBV6-5 with TRBJ1-1, with unresolved D. This CDR3 is 15 amino acids long. Germline V gene sequence: CDR1 MNHEY, CDR2 SVGAGI. The CDR3 DNA sequence: TGTGCCAGCAGTTACGGGATCCAGAGGAACGCTGAAGCTTTCTTT. Translated: CASSYGIQRNAEAFF.